This TCR beta chain stems from a study of T cells in Graves' hyperthyroidism and ophthalmopathy. In this sample, this clonotype turned up many times. Germline CDR1 SGHDT, CDR2 YYEEEE. The CDR3 has 13 residues. Trimming shortened V by 0 bases and J by 6 bases, and 9 bases separated the two germline ends. Using RNA transcripts as the source, TCR beta CDR3 regions were amplified. The study used the HTBI primer set for a first-round RT-PCR of the TCR CDR3. TCRdb re-called the multiplex PCR reads with MiXCR, one entry per CDR3 protein. The repertoire holds under 300,000 distinct CDR3 sequences, roughly 15% seen once, with about 14% in the top ten.

The receptor's source is a woman aged 40 to 50 with Graves' hyperthyroidism that later progressed to Graves' ophthalmopathy. The V call is TRBV5-6, the J call TRBJ1-2; perhaps TRBD1 as D (5 bases). The sequencing input was blood. The CDR3 nucleotides are TGTGCCAGCAGCTTGGGGACACGAAATGGCTACACCTTC. Its translation: CASSLGTRNGYTF.